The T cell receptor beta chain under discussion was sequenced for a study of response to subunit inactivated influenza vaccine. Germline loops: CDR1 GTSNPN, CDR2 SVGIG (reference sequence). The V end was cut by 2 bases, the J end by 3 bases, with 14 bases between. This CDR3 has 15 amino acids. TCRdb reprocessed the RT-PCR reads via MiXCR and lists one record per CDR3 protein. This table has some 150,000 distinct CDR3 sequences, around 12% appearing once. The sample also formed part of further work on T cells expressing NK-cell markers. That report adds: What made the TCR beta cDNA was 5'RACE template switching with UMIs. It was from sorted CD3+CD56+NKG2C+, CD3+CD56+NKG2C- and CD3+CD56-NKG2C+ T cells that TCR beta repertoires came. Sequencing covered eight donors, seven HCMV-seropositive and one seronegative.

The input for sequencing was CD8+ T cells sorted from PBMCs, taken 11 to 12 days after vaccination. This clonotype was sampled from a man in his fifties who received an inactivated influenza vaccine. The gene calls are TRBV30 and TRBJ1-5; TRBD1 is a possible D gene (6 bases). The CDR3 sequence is CAWSSKQGLNQPQHF. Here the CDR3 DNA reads TGTGCCTGGAGTTCAAAACAGGGTCTCAATCAGCCCCAGCATTTT.